These 27 T cell receptor beta chains were all obtained from the same sample, sequenced in a study of blood T cell repertoires in COVID-19. TCRdb's copy holds only in-frame clones and misses some; the assay was immunoSEQ multiplex PCR. The sample lists some 50,000 clones, around 87% occurring once. Sequencing was performed on peripheral blood. The receptor set was obtained from a man aged 45-65 years with active COVID-19.

The rearrangement links TRBV10-3 to TRBJ2-6, with D uncertain. V was clipped by 4 bases and J by 0 bases, with 13 bases between them. The CDR3 consists of 17 residues. Germline values: CDR1 ENHRY, CDR2 SYGVKD. CDR3 in amino acids: CAISAISVLSGANVLTF. The CDR3 bases are TGTGCCATCAGTGCGATAAGCGTTCTCTCTGGGGCCAACGTCCTGACTTTC.

CDR3 protein: CASSQDRLVQETQYF. In DNA form, the CDR3 reads TGTGCCAGCAGCCAAGATCGGCTAGTCCAAGAGACCCAGTACTTC. The gene calls are TRBV4-2 and TRBJ2-5; no definite D call. This CDR3 region has 15 residues. With 0 bases removed from V and 1 base from J, the gap between germline ends came to 9 bases. In germline, CDR1 is LGHNA, CDR2 YNFKEQ.

DNA of the CDR3: TGTGCCAGCAGTTCCGGGTCCGGGAGTGGGGGTACGCAGTATTTT. It codes for CASSSGSGSGGTQYF. This rearrangement joins TRBV6-5 to TRBJ2-3, with D tentatively TRBD2 (6 bases). V dropped 4 bases and J dropped 8 bases, with 19 bases sitting between them. Per germline, CDR1 MNHEY and CDR2 SVGAGI. The CDR3 has 15 residues.

The chain uses TRBV24-1 and TRBJ2-1; possibly TRBD2 for D (7 bases). Germline V gives CDR1 KGHDR, CDR2 SFDVKD. The CDR3 loop spans 16 amino acids. Trimming took 7 bases from V and 1 from J, leaving 16 bases between them. The DNA for the CDR3 is TGTGCCACCAGCCAAGGGGGGGGTGGGTCCTACAATGAGCAGTTCTTC. Translation gives CATSQGGGGSYNEQFF.

The V and J genes are TRBV5-6 and TRBJ1-6; D is possibly TRBD1 (5 bases). CDR1 SGHDT and CDR2 YYEEEE come from the germline V gene. The CDR3 is made up of 15 amino acids. The V gene lost 1 base and the J gene lost 5 bases, with 10 bases spanning the gap. CDR3 nucleotides: TGTGCCAGCAGCTTGTTAGGGGTTAATAATTCACCCCTCCACTTT. It codes for CASSLLGVNNSPLHF.

V usage is TRBV4-2 and J usage is TRBJ1-6, with D perhaps matching TRBD1 (5 bases). The V end was cut by 0 bases, the J end by 6 bases, with 9 bases between. This CDR3 has 15 residues. Germline V lookup: CDR1 LGHNA, CDR2 YNFKEQ. The CDR3 nucleotides are TGTGCCAGCAGCCAAGAGACAGAGGCTAATTCACCCCTCCACTTT. This encodes CASSQETEANSPLHF.

This clone was observed a single time. The V gene is TRBV29-1, the J gene TRBJ1-2, with D possibly being TRBD1 (6 bases). Germline V gives CDR1 SQVTM, CDR2 ANQGSEA. Trimming cost V 3 bases and J 12 bases, with 17 bases left between them. The CDR3 loop spans 12 amino acids. CDR3: CSVEEKGHYNTF. In DNA form, the CDR3 reads TGCAGCGTTGAGGAAAAGGGACATTACAACACCTTC.

This clone occurred a few times. V is TRBV5-1 and J is TRBJ1-1; D may be TRBD1 (6 bases). The CDR3 has 15 amino acids. CDR1 is SGHRS, CDR2 YFSETQ, per germline. V lost 2 bases and J lost 2, with 13 bases in between. In DNA form, the CDR3 reads TGCGCCAGCAGCTTAAATGCAGGGGTAAACACTGAAGCTTTCTTT. It translates to CASSLNAGVNTEAFF. Full variable domain (missing parts from reference TRBV5-1 and TRBJ1-1): KAGVTQTPRYLIKTRGQQVTLSCSPISGHRSVSWYQQTPGQGLQFLFEYFSETQRNKGNFPGRFSGRQFSNSRSEMNVSTLELGDSALYLCASSLNAGVNTEAFFGQGTRLTVV.

The chain combines TRBV6-2 or TRBV6-3 with TRBJ2-6; 8 nucleotides match TRBD1. J gave up 1 base and V 2 bases, and 10 bases lay outside the gene matches. The germline CDR1 and CDR2 sequences are MNHEY and SVGEGT. This CDR3 has 19 residues. This CDR3 reads CASSYGPRGLGSGANVLTF. The CDR3 coding sequence is TGTGCCAGCAGTTACGGTCCCAGGGGGCTGGGGTCTGGGGCCAACGTCCTGACTTTC.

This clone came up a few times. V is TRBV18 and J is TRBJ2-7; 9 bases map to TRBD1. Germline CDR1 KGHSH, CDR2 LQKENI. The trim removed 0 bases at V and 9 bases at J, leaving 6 bases unmatched. The CDR3 totals 14 residues. The CDR3 DNA sequence: TGTGCCAGCTCACCACCGGGACAGGGCGGTTCGCAGTACTTC. Amino acids: CASSPPGQGGSQYF.

J is TRBJ2-3 and V is TRBV19; unclear D gene. Germline values: CDR1 LNHDA, CDR2 SQIVND (reference sequence). This CDR3 spans 11 amino acids. The V and J ends lost 5 bases and 3 bases respectively, with 3 bases between them. The CDR3 here is CASSLTDTQYF. The CDR3 nucleotides are TGTGCCAGTAGTCTAACAGATACGCAGTATTTT.

The CDR3 nucleotides read TGTGCCAGTCTGCCCCGGGACAGAGCTAACTATGGCTACACCTTC. Protein product: CASLPRDRANYGYTF. This rearrangement joins TRBV19 to TRBJ1-2; 7 bases agree with TRBD1. Germline values: CDR1 LNHDA, CDR2 SQIVND (reference sequence). After removal of 8 bases from V and 0 bases from J, the junction contained 9 bases not matched to a gene. The CDR3 contains 15 residues.

V and J are TRBV9 and TRBJ2-3; D not certain. The length of the CDR3 is 13 residues. Looked up from germline, CDR1 is SGDLS and CDR2 is YYNGEE. The ends were cut back, 0 bases at V and 6 bases at J, with 8 bases in the middle. CDR3 nucleotides: TGTGCCAGCAGCGTAGAGCGTCCGGATACGCAGTATTTT. Translated, it gives CASSVERPDTQYF.

This clone was picked up one time. V is TRBV12-3 or TRBV12-4 and J is TRBJ1-2; D not certain. V dropped 4 bases and J dropped 13 bases, with 13 bases sitting between them. The CDR3 contains 11 residues. The CDR3 protein is CASSWNRRLTF. The DNA of the CDR3 is TGTGCCAGCAGTTGGAATAGGAGGCTCACCTTC.

The J gene is TRBJ2-3, the V gene TRBV20-1, with TRBD2 as a possible D gene (6 bases). Trimming shortened V by 3 bases and J by 4 bases, and 17 bases separated the two germline ends. CDR1 is DFQATT and CDR2 is SNEGSKA in the germline V gene (reference sequence). The CDR3 totals 15 residues. The CDR3: CSASNGRRASDTQYF. CDR3 DNA: TGCAGTGCTAGTAATGGGAGGAGGGCTTCAGATACGCAGTATTTT.

The J gene is TRBJ1-1, the V gene TRBV4-2; 8 nucleotides line up with TRBD1. Per the germline V gene, CDR1 is LGHNA and CDR2 is YNFKEQ. The V and J ends lost 2 bases and 0 bases, in that order; junction bases with no gene match: 2. This CDR3 spans 15 amino acids. The CDR3 spells CASSQRQGMNTEAFF. The CDR3, as DNA: TGTGCCAGCAGCCAACGACAGGGGATGAACACTGAAGCTTTCTTT.

The chain is built from TRBV5-5 and TRBJ2-7; 9 bases are a match to TRBD1. The CDR3 is 13 amino acids. The trim removed 4 bases at V and 6 bases at J, leaving 5 bases unmatched. Germline values: CDR1 SGHKS, CDR2 YYEKEE (reference sequence). CDR3 nucleotide sequence: TGTGCCAGCAGCCGGGACAGGGTGGGCGAGCAGTACTTC. It codes for CASSRDRVGEQYF.

V and J are TRBV28 and TRBJ1-2, with D possibly TRBD1 on 6 matching bases. Germline V CDR1 and CDR2: MDHEN, SYDVKM. There are 13 residues in the CDR3. V was cut by 5 bases and J by 11 bases, with 18 bases left in between. CDR3 DNA sequence: TGTGCCAGCAGTCCCGACCGAGTCAGGGGATACACCTTC. Protein sequence: CASSPDRVRGYTF.

This chain joins TRBV7-2 and TRBJ2-7, with a tentative D call TRBD2 (5 bases). Trimming left V 2 bases short and J 2 bases short, with 13 bases between. This CDR3 is 15 amino acids long. Germline V gene data show CDR1 as SGHTA and CDR2 as FQGNSA. This chain's CDR3 is CASSLSHPSPYEQYF. The DNA of the CDR3 is TGTGCCAGCAGCTTAAGCCACCCTAGCCCCTACGAGCAGTACTTC.

The V call is TRBV3-1 (or the pseudogene TRBV3-2), the J call TRBJ1-1; D gene unclear. V dropped 2 bases and J dropped 8 bases, with 15 bases sitting between them. The CDR3 extends over 14 amino acids. CDR1 LGHDT and CDR2 YNNKEL come from the germline V gene (reference sequence). The CDR3 nucleotides read TGTGCCAGCAGCCAATGGTCGTTACGAGGGGAAGCTTTCTTT. Protein sequence: CASSQWSLRGEAFF.

This chain joins TRBV6-5 and TRBJ2-1; D remains unclear. Germline V CDR1 and CDR2: MNHEY, SVGAGI. This CDR3 is 12 amino acids long. Between the trimmed V and J ends, which lost 7 bases and 7 bases, there was a span of 11 bases. The CDR3 sequence is CASTHTTNEQFF. The CDR3 nucleotides are TGTGCCAGCACCCATACCACTAATGAGCAGTTCTTC.

As concerns this clone: The junction shows a germline mismatch at one end, possibly a read error. V and J are TRBV28 and TRBJ1-2, with no clear D. This CDR3 is built from 13 residues. Germline CDR1 and CDR2: MDHEN and SYDVKM. CDR3 DNA: TGTGCCGGCAGTCAGAACGGGATTTTTGGCTACACCTTC. Translation gives CAGSQNGIFGYTF.

The rearrangement joins TRBV29-1 to TRBJ2-3; unclear D gene. Trimming shortened V by 6 bases and J by 7 bases, and 26 bases separated the two germline ends. The length of the CDR3 is 16 residues. Per the germline V gene, CDR1 is SQVTM and CDR2 is ANQGSEA. CDR3 DNA: TGCAGCGTCACTGATGGGCAAGGCATCTACCGGAATACGCAGTATTTT. Protein sequence: CSVTDGQGIYRNTQYF.

The chain has TRBV6-2 or TRBV6-3 and TRBJ1-2; D is undetermined. Looked up from germline, CDR1 is MNHEY and CDR2 is SVGEGT. Trimming left V 3 bases short and J 4 bases short, with 15 bases between. The CDR3 length is 15 residues. The chain's CDR3 is CASSYEEFVRYGYTF. The CDR3 DNA sequence: TGTGCCAGCAGTTATGAAGAGTTCGTTCGCTATGGCTACACCTTC.

CDR3 in amino acids: CASRPSRGGVDEKLFF. The CDR3 DNA is TGTGCCAGCAGACCATCTAGAGGGGGGGTGGACGAAAAACTGTTTTTT. V gene TRBV11-2 combines with J gene TRBJ1-4, with a possible D match to TRBD1 (6 bases). The CDR3 length is 16 residues. Trimming took off 6 bases at V and 8 bases at J, with 22 bases between the two ends. Germline CDR1 is SGHAT and CDR2 is FQNNGV.

The CDR3 loop is CASSRIGDTEAFF. Written as DNA, the CDR3 is TGTGCCAGCAGCAGAATCGGGGACACTGAAGCTTTCTTT. V usage is TRBV3-1 (or the pseudogene TRBV3-2) and J usage is TRBJ1-1; D unclear. The germline V gene encodes CDR1 LGHDT and CDR2 YNNKEL (reference sequence). Trimming pared 5 bases from V and 3 bases from J, leaving 10 bases between. This CDR3 comprises 13 residues.

This clone was found once. The V and J genes are TRBV24-1 and TRBJ2-2; 10 positions agree with TRBD1. Germline assignment: CDR1 KGHDR and CDR2 SFDVKD. The CDR3 spans 14 residues. J was trimmed by 4 bases and V by 5 bases; bases with no gene match: 0. CDR3 DNA: TGTGCCACCAGTGGACAGGGGGCCACCGGGGAGCTGTTTTTT. As protein: CATSGQGATGELFF.